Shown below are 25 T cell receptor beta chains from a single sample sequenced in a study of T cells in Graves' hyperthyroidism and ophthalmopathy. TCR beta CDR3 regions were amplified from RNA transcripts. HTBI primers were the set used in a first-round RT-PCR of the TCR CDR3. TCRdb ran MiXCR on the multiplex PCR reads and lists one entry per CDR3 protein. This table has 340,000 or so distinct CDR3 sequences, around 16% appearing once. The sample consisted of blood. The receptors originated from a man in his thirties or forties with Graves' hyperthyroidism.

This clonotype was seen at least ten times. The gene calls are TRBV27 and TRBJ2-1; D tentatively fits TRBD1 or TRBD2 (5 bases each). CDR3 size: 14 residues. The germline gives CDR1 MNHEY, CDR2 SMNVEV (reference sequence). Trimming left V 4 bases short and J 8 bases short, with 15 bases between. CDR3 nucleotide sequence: TGTGCCAGCAGTTCGACGGGATGGGGGTATGAGCAGTTCTTC. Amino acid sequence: CASSSTGWGYEQFF.

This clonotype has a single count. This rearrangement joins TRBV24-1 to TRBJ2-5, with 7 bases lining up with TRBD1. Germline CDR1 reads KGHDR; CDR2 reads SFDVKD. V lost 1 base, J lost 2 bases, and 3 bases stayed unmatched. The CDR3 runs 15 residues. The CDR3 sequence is CATSDFRTGQETQYF. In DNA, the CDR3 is TGTGCCACCAGTGATTTCCGGACAGGTCAAGAGACCCAGTACTTC.

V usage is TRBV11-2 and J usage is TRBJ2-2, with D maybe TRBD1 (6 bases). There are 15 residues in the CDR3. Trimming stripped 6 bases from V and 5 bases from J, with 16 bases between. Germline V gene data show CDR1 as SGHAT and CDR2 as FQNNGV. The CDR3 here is CASRFTGTSTGELFF. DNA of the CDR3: TGTGCCAGCAGATTTACCGGGACAAGTACCGGGGAGCTGTTTTTT.

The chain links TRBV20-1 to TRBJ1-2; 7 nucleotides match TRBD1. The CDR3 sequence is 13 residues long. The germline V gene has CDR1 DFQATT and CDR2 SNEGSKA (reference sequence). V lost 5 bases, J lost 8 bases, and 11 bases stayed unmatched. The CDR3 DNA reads TGCAGTGCTGCGGGAGACAGGGCGGACGGCTACACCTTC. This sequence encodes CSAAGDRADGYTF.

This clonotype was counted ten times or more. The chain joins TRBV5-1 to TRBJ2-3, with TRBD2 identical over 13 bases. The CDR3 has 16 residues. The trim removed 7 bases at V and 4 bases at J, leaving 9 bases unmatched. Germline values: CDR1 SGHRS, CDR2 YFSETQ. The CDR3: CASQDLLAGGPDTQYF. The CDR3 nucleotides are TGCGCCAGCCAAGACCTACTAGCGGGAGGGCCAGATACGCAGTATTTT.

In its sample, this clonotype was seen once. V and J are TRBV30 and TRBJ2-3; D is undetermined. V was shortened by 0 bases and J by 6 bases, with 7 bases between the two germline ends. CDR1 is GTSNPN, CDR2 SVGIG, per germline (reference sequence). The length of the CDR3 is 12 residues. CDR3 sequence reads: CAWSVSGDTQYF. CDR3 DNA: TGTGCCTGGAGTGTGAGTGGGGATACGCAGTATTTT. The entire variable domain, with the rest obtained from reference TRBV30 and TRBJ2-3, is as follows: SQTIHQWPATLVQPVGSPLSLECTVEGTSNPNLYWYRQAAGRGLQLLFYSVGIGQISSEVPQNLSASRPQDRQFILSSKKLLLSDSGFYLCAWSVSGDTQYFGPGTRLTVL.

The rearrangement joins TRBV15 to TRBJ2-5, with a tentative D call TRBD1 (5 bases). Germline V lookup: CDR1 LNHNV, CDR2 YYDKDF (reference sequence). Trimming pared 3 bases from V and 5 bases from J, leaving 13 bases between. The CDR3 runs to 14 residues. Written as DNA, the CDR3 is TGTGCCACCAGCAGGGACACGCGCCGGGAGACCCAGTACTTC. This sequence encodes CATSRDTRRETQYF.

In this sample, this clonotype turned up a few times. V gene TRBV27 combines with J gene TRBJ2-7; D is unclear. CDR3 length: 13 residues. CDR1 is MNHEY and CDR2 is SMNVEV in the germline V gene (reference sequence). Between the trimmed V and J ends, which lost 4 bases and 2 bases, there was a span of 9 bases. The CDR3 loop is CASSSLITYEQYF. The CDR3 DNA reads TGTGCCAGCAGTTCTCTGATCACCTACGAGCAGTACTTC.

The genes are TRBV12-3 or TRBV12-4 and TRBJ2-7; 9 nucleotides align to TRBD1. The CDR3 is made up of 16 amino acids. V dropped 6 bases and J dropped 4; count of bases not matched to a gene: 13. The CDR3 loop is CASSATPGQGRYEQYF. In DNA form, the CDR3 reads TGTGCCAGCAGCGCCACCCCGGGACAGGGTCGGTACGAGCAGTACTTC.

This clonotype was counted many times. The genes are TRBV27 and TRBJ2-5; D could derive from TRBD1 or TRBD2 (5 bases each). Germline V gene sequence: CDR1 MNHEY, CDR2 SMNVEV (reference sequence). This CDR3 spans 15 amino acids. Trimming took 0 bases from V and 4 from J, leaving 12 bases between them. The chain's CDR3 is CASSLSAGRPETQYF. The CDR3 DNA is TGTGCCAGCAGTTTATCGGCAGGGAGACCAGAGACCCAGTACTTC.

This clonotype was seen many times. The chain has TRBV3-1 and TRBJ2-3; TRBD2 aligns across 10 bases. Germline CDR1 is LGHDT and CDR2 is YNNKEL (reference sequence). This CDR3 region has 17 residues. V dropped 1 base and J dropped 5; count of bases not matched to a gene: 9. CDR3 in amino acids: CASSQGRAGGPVDTQYF. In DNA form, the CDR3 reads TGTGCCAGCAGCCAAGGTCGAGCGGGAGGGCCAGTAGATACGCAGTATTTT.

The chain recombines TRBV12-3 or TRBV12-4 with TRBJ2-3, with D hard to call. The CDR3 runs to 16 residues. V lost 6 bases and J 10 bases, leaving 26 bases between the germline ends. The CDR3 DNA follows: TGTGCCAGCAGCCTAATTACCCCCACCCGCGGCGATCCGCAGTATTTT. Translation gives CASSLITPTRGDPQYF.

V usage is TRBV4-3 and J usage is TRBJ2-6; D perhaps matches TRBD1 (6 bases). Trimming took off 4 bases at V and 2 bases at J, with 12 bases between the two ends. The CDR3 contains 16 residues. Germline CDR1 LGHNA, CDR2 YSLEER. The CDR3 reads CASSREAGAGANVLTF. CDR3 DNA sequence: TGCGCCAGCAGCCGCGAAGCAGGGGCTGGGGCCAACGTCCTGACTTTC.

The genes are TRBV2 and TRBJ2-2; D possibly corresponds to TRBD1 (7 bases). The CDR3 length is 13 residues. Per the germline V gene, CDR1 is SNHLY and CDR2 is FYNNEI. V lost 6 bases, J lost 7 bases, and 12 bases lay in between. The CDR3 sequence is CASREGQIGELFF. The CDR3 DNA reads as TGTGCCAGCAGGGAGGGACAGATCGGGGAGCTGTTTTTT. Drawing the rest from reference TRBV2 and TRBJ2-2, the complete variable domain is EPEVTQTPSHQVTQMGQEVILRCVPISNHLYFYWYRQILGQKVEFLVSFYNNEISEKSEIFDDQFSVERPDGSNFTLKIRSTKLEDSAMYFCASREGQIGELFFGEGSRLTVL.

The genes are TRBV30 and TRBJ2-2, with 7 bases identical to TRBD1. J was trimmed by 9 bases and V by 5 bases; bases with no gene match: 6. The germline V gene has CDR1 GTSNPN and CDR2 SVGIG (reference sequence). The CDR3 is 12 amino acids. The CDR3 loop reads CAWATGVRELFF. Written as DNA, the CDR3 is TGTGCCTGGGCAACAGGGGTCCGGGAGCTGTTTTTT. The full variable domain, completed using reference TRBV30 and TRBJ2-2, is SQTIHQWPATLVQPVGSPLSLECTVEGTSNPNLYWYRQAAGRGLQLLFYSVGIGQISSEVPQNLSASRPQDRQFILSSKKLLLSDSGFYLCAWATGVRELFFGEGSRLTVL.

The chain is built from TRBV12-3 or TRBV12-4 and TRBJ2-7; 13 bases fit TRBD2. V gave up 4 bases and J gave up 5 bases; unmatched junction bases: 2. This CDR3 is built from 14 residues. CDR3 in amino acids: CASSWTSGSHEQYF. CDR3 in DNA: TGTGCCAGCAGTTGGACTAGCGGGAGCCACGAGCAGTACTTC.

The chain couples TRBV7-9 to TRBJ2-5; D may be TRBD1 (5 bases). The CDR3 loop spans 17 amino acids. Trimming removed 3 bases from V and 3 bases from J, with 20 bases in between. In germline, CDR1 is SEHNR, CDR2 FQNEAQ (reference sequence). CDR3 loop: CASSFPLLAGLEETQYF. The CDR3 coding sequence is TGTGCCAGCAGCTTCCCCCTTTTGGCAGGGTTGGAAGAGACCCAGTACTTC.

For the CDR3, the DNA is TGTGCCAGCTCCGACTCCAGGGGTTTTGGGACTGAAGCTTTCTTT. Translation: CASSDSRGFGTEAFF. The chain links TRBV6-1 to TRBJ1-1; D perhaps matches TRBD1 (6 bases). V was shortened by 8 bases and J by 5 bases, with 21 bases between the two germline ends. CDR3 size: 15 residues. Germline assignment: CDR1 MNHNS and CDR2 SASEGT.

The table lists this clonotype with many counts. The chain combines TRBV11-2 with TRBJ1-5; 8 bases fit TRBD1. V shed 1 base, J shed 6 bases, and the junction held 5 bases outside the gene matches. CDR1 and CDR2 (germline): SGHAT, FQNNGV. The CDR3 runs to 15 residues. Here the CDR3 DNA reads TGTGCCAGCAGCTTAGCTGCAGGGGGCAGTCAGCCCCAGCATTTT. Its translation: CASSLAAGGSQPQHF.

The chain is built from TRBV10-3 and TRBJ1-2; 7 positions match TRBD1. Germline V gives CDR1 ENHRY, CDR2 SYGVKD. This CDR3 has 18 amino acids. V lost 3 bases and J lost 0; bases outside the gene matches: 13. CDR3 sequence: CAISDLNPGTASNYGYTF. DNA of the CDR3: TGTGCCATCAGTGACTTAAACCCCGGGACAGCCTCTAACTATGGCTACACCTTC.

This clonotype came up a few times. The DNA of the CDR3 is TGTGCCAGCAGCTCTCCCTCCAGTGAGCAGTTCTTC. Its translation: CASSSPSSEQFF. The genes are TRBV5-4 and TRBJ2-1, with D unresolved. From germline, CDR1 is SGHNT and CDR2 YYREEE (reference sequence). Trimming pared 3 bases from V and 9 bases from J, leaving 10 bases between. The CDR3 has 12 amino acids.

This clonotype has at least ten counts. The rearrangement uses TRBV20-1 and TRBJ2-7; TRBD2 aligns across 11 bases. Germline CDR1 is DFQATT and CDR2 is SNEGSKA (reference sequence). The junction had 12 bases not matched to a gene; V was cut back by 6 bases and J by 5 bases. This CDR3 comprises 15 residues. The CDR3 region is CSAPGFSGRADEQYF. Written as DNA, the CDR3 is TGCAGTGCCCCGGGATTTAGCGGGAGGGCCGACGAGCAGTACTTC.

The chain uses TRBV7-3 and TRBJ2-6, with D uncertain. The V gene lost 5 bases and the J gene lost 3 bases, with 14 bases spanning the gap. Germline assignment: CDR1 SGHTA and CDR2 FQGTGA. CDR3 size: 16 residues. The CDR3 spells CASSNKRGFGANVLTF. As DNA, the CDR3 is TGTGCCAGCAGCAATAAAAGAGGATTTGGGGCCAACGTCCTGACTTTC. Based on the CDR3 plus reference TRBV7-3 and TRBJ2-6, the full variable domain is GAGVSQTPSNKVTEKGKYVELRCDPISGHTALYWYRQSLGQGPEFLIYFQGTGAADDSGLPNDRFFAVRPEGSVSTLKIQRTERGDSAVYLCASSNKRGFGANVLTFGAGSRLTVL.

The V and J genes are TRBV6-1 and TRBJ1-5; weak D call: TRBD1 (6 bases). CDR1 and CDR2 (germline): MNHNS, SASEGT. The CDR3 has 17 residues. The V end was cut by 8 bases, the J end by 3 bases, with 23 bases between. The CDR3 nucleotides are TGTGCCAGCGCCCCTACGATAAGGGGGATGCCCAATCAGCCCCAGCATTTT. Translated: CASAPTIRGMPNQPQHF.

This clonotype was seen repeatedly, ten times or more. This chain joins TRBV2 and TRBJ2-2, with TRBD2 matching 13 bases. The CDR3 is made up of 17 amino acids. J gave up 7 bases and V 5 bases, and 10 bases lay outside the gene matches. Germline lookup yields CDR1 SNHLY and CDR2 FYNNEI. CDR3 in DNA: TGTGCCAGCAGTCGAATCACTAGCGGGAGGGCCGTCGGGGAGCTGTTTTTT. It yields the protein CASSRITSGRAVGELFF.